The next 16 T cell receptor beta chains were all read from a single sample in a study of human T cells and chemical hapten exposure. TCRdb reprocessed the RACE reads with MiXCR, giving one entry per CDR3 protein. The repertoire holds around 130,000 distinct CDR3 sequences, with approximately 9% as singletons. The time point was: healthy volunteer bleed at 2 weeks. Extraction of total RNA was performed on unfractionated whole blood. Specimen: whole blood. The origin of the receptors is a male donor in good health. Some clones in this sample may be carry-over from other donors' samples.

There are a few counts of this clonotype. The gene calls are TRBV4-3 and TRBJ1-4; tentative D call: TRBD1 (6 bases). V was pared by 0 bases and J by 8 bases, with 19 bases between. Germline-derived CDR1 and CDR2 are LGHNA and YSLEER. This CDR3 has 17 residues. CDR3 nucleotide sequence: TGCGCCAGCAGCCAAGATCTGACGACTGAGGGGGACGAAAAACTGTTTTTT. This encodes CASSQDLTTEGDEKLFF.

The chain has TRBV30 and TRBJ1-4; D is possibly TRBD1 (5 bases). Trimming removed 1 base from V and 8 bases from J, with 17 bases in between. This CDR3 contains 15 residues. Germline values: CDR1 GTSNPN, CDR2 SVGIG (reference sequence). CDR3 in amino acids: CAWSGGGGYGEKLFF. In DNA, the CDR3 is TGTGCCTGGAGTGGGGGTGGGGGGTACGGGGAAAAACTGTTTTTT.

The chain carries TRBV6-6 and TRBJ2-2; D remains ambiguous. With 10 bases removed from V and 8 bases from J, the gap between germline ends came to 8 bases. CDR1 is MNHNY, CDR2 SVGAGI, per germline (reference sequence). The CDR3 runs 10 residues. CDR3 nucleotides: TGTGCCACCAGCACTGGGGAGCTGTTTTTT. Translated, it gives CATSTGELFF.

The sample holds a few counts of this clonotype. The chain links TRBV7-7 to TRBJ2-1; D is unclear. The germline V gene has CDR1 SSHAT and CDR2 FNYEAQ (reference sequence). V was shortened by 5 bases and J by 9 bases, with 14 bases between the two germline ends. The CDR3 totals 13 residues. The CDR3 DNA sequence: TGTGCCAGCAGCCCGACCGTCACGGGTGAGCAGTTCTTC. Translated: CASSPTVTGEQFF. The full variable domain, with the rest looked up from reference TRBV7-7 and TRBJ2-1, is GAGVSQSPRYKVTKRGQDVTLRCDPISSHATLYWYQQALGQGPEFLTYFNYEAQPDKSGLPSDRFSAERPEGSISTLTIQRTEQRDSAMYRCASSPTVTGEQFFGPGTRLTVL.

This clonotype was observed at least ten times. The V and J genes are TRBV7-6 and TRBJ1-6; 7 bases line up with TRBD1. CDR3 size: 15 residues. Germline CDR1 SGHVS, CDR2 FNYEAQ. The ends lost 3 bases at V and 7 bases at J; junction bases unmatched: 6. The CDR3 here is CASSLGGTANSPLHF. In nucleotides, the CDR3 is TGTGCCAGCAGCTTGGGGGGGACAGCGAATTCACCCCTCCACTTT.

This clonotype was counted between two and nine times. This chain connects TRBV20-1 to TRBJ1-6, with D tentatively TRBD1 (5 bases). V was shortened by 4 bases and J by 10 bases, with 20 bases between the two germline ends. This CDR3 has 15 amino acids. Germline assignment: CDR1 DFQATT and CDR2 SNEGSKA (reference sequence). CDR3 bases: TGCAGTGCTATCCTCACCGGGACCCAGGGATCACCCCTCCACTTT. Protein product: CSAILTGTQGSPLHF.

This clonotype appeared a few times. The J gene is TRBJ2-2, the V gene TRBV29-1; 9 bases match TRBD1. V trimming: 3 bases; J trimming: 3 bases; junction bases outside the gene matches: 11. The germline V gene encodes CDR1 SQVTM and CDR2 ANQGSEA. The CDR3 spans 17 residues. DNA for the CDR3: TGCAGCGTTGATAGGGGGGCGACAGGGGGAGACACCGGGGAGCTGTTTTTT. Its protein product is CSVDRGATGGDTGELFF.

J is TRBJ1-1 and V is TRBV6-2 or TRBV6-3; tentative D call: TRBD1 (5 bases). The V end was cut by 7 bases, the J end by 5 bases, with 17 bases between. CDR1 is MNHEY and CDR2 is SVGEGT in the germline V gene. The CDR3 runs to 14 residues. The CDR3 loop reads CASNFREAETEAFF. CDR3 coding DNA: TGTGCCAGCAATTTCAGGGAGGCAGAGACTGAAGCTTTCTTT.

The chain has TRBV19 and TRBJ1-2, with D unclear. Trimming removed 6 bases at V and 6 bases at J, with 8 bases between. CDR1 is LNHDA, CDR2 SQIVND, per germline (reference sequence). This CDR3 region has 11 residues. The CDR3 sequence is CASSFGNGYTF. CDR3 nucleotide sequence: TGTGCCAGTAGCTTCGGCAATGGCTACACCTTC.

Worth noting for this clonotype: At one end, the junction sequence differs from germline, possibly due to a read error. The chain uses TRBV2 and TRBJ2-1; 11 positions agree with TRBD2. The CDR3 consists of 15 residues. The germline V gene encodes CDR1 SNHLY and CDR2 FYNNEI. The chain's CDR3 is CVSSVAGGPLNEQFF. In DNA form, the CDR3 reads TGTGTCAGCAGTGTAGCGGGAGGGCCGCTCAACGAGCAGTTCTTC.

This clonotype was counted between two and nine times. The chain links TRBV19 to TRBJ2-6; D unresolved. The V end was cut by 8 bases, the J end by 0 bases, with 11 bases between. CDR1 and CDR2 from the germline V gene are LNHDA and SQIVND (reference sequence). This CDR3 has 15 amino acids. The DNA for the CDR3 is TGTGCCAGTCGGCGGACGCCCTCTGGGGCCAACGTCCTGACTTTC. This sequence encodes CASRRTPSGANVLTF.

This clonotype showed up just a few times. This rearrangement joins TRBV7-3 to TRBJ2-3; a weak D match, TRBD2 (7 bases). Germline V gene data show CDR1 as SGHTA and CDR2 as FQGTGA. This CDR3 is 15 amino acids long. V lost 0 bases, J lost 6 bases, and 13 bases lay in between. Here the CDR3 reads CASSLTGGGWDTQYF. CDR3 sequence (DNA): TGTGCCAGCAGCTTAACCGGCGGGGGCTGGGATACGCAGTATTTT. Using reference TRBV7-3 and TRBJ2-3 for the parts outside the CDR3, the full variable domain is GAGVSQTPSNKVTEKGKYVELRCDPISGHTALYWYRQSLGQGPEFLIYFQGTGAADDSGLPNDRFFAVRPEGSVSTLKIQRTERGDSAVYLCASSLTGGGWDTQYFGPGTRLTVL.

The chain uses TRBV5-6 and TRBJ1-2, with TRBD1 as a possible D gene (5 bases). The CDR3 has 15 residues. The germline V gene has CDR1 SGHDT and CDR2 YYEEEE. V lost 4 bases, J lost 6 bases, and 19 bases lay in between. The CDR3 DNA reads TGTGCCAGCAGCGGAACCCGGCAGGGATATGATGGCTACACCTTC. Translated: CASSGTRQGYDGYTF.

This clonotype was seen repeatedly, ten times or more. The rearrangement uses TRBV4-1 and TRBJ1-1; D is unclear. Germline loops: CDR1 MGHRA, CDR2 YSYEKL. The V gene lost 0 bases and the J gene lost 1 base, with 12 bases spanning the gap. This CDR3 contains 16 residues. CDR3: CASSQDWPGENTEAFF. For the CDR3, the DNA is TGCGCCAGCAGCCAAGATTGGCCAGGAGAGAACACTGAAGCTTTCTTT.

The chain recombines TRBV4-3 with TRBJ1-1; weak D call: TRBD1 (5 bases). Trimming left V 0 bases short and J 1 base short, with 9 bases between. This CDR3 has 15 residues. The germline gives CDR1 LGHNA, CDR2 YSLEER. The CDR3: CASSQDRGSNTEAFF. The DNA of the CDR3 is TGCGCCAGCAGCCAAGACCGGGGCTCGAACACTGAAGCTTTCTTT.

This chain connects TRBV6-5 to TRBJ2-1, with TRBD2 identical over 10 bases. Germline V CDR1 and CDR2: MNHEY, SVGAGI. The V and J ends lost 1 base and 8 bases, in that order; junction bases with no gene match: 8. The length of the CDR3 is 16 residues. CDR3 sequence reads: CASSYWERGGNHEQFF. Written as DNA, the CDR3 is TGTGCCAGCAGTTACTGGGAGCGGGGGGGTAACCATGAGCAGTTCTTC.